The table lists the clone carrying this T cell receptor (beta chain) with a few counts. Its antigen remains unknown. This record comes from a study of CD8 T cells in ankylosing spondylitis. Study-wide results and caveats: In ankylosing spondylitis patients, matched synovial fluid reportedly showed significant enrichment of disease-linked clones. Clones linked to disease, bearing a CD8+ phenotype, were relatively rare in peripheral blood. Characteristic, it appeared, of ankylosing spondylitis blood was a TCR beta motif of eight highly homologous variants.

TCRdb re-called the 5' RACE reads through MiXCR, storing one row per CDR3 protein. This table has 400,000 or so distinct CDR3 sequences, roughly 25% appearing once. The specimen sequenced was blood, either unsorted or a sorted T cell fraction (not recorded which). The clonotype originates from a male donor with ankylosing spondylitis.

The CDR3 coding sequence is TGCAGTGCCGTCGGTGGGGGCAGCACAGATACGCAGTATTTT. This translates into CSAVGGGSTDTQYF. The chain carries TRBV20-1 and TRBJ2-3; maybe TRBD1 (6 bases). The V gene lost 6 bases and the J gene lost 0 bases, with 13 bases spanning the gap. The CDR3 length is 14 residues. CDR1 is DFQATT, CDR2 SNEGSKA, per germline (reference sequence).